This T cell receptor (beta chain) was identified during a study of cytomegalovirus exposure and HLA in healthy donors. PCR primers comprised 60 Vbeta and 13 Jbeta primers. Repertoires were generated with immunoSEQ multiplex PCR, while TCRdb's copy carries only in-frame clones and drops some. The sample table includes some 48,000 clones. V lost 2 bases and J lost 3, with 7 bases in between. CDR3 length: 13 amino acids. Germline lookup yields CDR1 MNHEY and CDR2 SMNVEV (reference sequence). The receptor was isolated from a woman aged 40 to 50 in good health and CMV-seronegative. Sequenced material: PBMCs. V gene TRBV27 combines with J gene TRBJ1-1; D remains unclear. CDR3 nucleotide sequence: TGTGCCAGCAGTTTAATTCTAGACACTGAAGCTTTCTTT. This codes for CASSLILDTEAFF.